The clone carrying this T cell receptor beta chain was recorded a few times. The data were taken from a study of human T cells and chemical hapten exposure. Specified time point: patch test 2, 6 weeks after DPC sensitization. Stated treatment: therapeutic diphenylcyclopropenone sensitization with weekly scalp DPC. TCRdb recomputed calls from the RACE reads with MiXCR, one row per CDR3 protein. This sample yields approximately 85,000 distinct CDR3 sequences, of which roughly a tenth are seen a single time; 2% to 2.5% belongs to the top ten. Losses at the gene ends were 6 bases for V and 4 bases for J; bases not matched to a gene: 6. CDR3 length: 15 residues.

The sample consisted of whole blood, taken in connection with sensitization to the hapten diphenylcyclopropenone (DPC). The sequence derives from a woman in her thirties with alopecia areata. Some clones in this sample may be carry-over from other donors' samples. The chain employs TRBV12-3 or TRBV12-4 and TRBJ2-3; TRBD2 agrees at 11 bases. The CDR3 DNA sequence: TGTGCCAGCAGCCACACTAGCGGGAGTGCAGATACGCAGTATTTT. Translated: CASSHTSGSADTQYF.